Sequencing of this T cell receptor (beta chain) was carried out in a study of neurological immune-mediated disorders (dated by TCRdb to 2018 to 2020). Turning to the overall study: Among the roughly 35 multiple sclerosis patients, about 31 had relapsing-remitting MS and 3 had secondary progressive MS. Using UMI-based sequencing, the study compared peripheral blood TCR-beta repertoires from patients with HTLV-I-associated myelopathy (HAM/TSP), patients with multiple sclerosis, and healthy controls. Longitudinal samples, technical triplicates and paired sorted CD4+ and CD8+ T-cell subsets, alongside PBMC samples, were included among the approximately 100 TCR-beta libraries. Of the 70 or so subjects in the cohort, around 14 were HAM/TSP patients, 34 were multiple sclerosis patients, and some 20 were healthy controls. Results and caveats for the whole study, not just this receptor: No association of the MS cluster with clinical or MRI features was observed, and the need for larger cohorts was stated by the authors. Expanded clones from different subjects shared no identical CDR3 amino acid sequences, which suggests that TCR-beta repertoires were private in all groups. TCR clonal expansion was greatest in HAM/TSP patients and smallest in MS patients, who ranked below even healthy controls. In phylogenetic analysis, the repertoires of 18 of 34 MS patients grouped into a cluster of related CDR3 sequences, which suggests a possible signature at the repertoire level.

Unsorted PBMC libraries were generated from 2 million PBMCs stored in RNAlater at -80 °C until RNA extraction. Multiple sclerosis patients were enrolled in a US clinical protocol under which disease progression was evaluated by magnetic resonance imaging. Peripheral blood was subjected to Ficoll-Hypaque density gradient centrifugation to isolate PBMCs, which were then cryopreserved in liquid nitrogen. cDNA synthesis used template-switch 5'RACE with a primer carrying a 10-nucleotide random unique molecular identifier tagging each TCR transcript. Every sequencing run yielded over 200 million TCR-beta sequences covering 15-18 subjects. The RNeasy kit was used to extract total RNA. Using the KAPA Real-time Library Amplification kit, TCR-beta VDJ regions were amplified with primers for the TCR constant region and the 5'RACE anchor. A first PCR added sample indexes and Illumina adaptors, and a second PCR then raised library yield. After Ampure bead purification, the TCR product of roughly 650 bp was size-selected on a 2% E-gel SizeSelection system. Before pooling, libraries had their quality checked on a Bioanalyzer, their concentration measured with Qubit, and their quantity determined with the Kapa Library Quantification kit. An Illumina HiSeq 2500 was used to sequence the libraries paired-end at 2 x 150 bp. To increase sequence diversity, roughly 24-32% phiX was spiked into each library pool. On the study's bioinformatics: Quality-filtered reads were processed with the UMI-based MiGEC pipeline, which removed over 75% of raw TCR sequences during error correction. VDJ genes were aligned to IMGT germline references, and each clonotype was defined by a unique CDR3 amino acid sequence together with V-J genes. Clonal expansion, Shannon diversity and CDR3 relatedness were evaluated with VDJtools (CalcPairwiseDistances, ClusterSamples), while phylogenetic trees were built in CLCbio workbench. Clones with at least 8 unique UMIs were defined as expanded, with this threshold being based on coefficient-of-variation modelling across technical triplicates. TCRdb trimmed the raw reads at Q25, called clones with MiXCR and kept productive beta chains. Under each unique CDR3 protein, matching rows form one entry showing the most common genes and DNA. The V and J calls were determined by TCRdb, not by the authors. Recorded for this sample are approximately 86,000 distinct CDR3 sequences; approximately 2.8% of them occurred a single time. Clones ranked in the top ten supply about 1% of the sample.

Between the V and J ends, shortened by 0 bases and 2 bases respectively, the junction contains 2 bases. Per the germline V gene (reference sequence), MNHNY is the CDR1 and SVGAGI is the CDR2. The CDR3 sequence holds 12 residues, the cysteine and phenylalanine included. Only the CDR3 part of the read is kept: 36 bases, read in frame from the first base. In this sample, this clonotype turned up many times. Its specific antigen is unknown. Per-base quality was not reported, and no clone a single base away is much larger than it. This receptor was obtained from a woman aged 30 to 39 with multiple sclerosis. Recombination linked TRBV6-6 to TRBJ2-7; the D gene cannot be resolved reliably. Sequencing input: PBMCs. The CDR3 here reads CASSYSPYEQYF. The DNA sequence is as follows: TGTGCCAGCAGTTACTCGCCCTACGAGCAGTACTTC.